The present T cell receptor beta chain was sequenced within a study of blood T cell repertoires in COVID-19. Study-level information: The United States, Italy and Spain provided the acute and convalescent COVID-19 samples. T cells, B-cell-depleted T cells, or PBMCs supplied cDNA or gDNA.

As processed by the authors: Scientists estimated how many nucleated cells there were by amplifying reference gene primers. The repertoire was sequenced with immunoSEQ multiplex PCR; TCRdb's copy has only in-frame clones and lacks some. D and trimming were read from the DNA, whereas the V and J calls and clone size are those reported in that table. The sample has nearly 200,000 clones, approximately 84% seen once. From germline, CDR1 is MGHRA and CDR2 YSYEKL. Trimming at V came to 4 bases and at J to 5 bases, leaving 7 bases not matched to a gene. The length of the CDR3 is 16 residues. The sequence was collected from an older woman with active or convalescent COVID-19. Sample: peripheral blood. This rearrangement joins TRBV4-1 to TRBJ2-3; 12 bases line up with TRBD2. The CDR3 sequence: CASSLWTSGAGDTQYF. CDR3 coding DNA: TGCGCCAGCAGCCTCTGGACTAGCGGGGCCGGAGATACGCAGTATTTT.